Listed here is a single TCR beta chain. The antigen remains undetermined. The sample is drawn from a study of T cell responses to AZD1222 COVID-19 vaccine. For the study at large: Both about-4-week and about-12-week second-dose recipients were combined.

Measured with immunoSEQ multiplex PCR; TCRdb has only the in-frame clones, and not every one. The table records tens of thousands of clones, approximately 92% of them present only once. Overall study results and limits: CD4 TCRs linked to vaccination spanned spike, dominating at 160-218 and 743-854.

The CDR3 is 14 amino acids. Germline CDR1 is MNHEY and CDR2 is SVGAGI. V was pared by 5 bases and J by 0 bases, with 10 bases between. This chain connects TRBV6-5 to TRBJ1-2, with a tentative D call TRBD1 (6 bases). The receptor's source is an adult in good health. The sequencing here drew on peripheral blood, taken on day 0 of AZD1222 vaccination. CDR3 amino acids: CASSRTAANYGYTF. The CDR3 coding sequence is TGTGCCAGCAGTAGGACAGCGGCTAACTATGGCTACACCTTC.